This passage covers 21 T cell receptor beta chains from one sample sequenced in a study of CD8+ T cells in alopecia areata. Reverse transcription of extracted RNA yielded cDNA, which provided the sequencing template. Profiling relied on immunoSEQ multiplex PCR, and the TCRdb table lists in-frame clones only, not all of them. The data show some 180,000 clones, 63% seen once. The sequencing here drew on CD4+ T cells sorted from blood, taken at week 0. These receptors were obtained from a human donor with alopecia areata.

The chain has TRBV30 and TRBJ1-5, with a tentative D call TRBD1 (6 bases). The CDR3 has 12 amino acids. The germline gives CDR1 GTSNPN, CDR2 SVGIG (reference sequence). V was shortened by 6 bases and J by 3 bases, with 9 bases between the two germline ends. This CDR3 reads CACGQINQPQHF. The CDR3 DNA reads TGTGCCTGCGGACAGATCAATCAGCCCCAGCATTTT.

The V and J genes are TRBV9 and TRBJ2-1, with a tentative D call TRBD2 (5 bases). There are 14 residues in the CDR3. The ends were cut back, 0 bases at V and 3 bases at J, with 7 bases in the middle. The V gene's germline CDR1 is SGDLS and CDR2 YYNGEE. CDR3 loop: CASSVVDYYNEQFF. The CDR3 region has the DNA TGTGCCAGCAGCGTAGTTGACTACTACAATGAGCAGTTCTTC. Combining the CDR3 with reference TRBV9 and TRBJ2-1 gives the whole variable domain DSGVTQTPKHLITATGQRVTLRCSPRSGDLSVYWYQQSLDQGLQFLIQYYNGEERAKGNILERFSAQQFPDLHSELNLSSLELGDSALYFCASSVVDYYNEQFFGPGTRLTVL.

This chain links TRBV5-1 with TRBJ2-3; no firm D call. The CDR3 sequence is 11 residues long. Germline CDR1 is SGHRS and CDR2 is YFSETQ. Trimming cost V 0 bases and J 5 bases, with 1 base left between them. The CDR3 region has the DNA TGCGCCAGCAGCTTGGAAGATACGCAGTATTTT. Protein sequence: CASSLEDTQYF.

The CDR3: CSVEDSGRRGETQYF. CDR3 DNA sequence: TGCAGCGTTGAAGATTCCGGGAGAAGGGGGGAGACCCAGTACTTC. The chain recombines TRBV29-1 with TRBJ2-5; D possibly uses TRBD1 or TRBD2 (6 bases each). Trimming removed 0 bases from V and 5 bases from J, with 16 bases in between. Germline loops: CDR1 SQVTM, CDR2 ANQGSEA. The CDR3 has 15 amino acids.

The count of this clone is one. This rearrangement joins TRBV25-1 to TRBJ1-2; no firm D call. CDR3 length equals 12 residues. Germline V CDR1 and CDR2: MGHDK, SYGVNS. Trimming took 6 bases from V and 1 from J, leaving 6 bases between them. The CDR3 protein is CASRWGNYGYTF. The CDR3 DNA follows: TGTGCCAGCAGATGGGGTAACTATGGCTACACCTTC.

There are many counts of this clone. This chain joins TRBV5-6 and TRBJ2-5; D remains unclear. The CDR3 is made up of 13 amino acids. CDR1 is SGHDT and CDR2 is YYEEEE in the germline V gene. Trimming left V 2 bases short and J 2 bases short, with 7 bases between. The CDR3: CASSFVGQETQYF. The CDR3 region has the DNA TGTGCCAGCAGCTTTGTTGGGCAAGAGACCCAGTACTTC.

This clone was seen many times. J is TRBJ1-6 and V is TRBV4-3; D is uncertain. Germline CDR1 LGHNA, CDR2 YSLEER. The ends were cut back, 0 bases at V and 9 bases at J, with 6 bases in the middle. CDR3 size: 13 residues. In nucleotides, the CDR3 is TGCGCCAGCAGCCAAGATCCGGGTTCACCCCTCCACTTT. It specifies CASSQDPGSPLHF.

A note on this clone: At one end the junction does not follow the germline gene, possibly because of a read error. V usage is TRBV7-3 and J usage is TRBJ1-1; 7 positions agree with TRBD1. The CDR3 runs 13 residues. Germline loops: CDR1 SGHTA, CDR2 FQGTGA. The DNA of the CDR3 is TGTGCCAGCAGCTCCCAAGGGGGCACCGGGTGGGTCTTT. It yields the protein CASSSQGGTGWVF.

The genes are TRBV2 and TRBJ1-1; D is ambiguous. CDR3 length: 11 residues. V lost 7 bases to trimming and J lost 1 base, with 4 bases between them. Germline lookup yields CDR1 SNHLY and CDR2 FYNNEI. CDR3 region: CASIRNTEAFF. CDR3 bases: TGTGCCAGCATTCGGAACACTGAAGCTTTCTTT.

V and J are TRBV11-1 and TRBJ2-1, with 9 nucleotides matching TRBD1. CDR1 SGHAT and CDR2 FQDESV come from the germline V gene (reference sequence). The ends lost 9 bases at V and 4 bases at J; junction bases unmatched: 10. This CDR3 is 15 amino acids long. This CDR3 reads CASSPGDRVYNEQFF. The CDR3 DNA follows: TGTGCCAGTAGCCCCGGGGACAGGGTGTACAATGAGCAGTTCTTC.

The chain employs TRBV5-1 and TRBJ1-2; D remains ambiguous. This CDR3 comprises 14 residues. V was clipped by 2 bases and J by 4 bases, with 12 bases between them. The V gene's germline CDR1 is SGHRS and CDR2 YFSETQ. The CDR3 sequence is CASSFADNIYGYTF. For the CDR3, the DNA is TGCGCCAGCAGCTTTGCAGACAATATCTATGGCTACACCTTC.

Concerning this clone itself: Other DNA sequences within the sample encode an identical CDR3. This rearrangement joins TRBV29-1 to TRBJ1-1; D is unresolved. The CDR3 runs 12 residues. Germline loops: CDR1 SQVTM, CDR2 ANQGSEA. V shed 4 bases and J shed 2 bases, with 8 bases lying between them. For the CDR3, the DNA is TGCAGCGTTGGGGAGGGAAACACTGAAGCTTTCTTT. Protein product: CSVGEGNTEAFF. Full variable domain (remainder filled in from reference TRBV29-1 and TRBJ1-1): SAVISQKPSRDICQRGTSLTIQCQVDSQVTMMFWYRQQPGQSLTLIATANQGSEATYESGFVIDKFPISRPNLTFSTLTVSNMSPEDSSIYLCSVGEGNTEAFFGQGTRLTVV.

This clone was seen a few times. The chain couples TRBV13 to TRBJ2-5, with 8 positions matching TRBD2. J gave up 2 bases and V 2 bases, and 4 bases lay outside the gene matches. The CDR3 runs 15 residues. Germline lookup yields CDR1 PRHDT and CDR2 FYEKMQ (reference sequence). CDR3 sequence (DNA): TGTGCCAGCAGCTTAAAGGGACTAGGACAAGAGACCCAGTACTTC. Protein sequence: CASSLKGLGQETQYF.

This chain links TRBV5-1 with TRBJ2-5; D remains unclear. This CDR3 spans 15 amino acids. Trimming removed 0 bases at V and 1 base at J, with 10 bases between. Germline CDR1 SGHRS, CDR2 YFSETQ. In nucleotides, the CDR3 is TGCGCCAGCAGCTTGGCCATCGGGTCCCAAGAGACCCAGTACTTC. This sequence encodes CASSLAIGSQETQYF.

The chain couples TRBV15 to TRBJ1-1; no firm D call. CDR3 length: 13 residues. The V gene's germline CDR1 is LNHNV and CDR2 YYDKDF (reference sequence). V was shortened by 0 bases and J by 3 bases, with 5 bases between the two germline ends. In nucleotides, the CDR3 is TGTGCCACCAGCAGAGACGCATACACTGAAGCTTTCTTT. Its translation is CATSRDAYTEAFF. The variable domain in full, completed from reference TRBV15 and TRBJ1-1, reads DAMVIQNPRYQVTQFGKPVTLSCSQTLNHNVMYWYQQKSSQAPKLLFHYYDKDFNNEADTPDNFQSRRPNTSFCFLDIRSPGLGDTAMYLCATSRDAYTEAFFGQGTRLTVV.

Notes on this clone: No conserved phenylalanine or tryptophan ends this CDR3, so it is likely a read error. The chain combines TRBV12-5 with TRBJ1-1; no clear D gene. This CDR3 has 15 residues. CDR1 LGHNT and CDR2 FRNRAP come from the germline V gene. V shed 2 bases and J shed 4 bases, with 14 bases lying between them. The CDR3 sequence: CASGLISVPVTEAFL. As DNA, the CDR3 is TGTGCTAGTGGTTTGATATCAGTTCCGGTCACTGAAGCTTTCCTT.

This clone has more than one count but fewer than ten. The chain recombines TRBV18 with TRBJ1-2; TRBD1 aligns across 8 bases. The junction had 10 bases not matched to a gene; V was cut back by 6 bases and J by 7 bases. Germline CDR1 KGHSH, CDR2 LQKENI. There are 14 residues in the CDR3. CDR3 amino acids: CASSEGQAKGGYTF. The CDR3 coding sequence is TGTGCCAGCTCCGAGGGACAGGCTAAAGGTGGCTACACCTTC.

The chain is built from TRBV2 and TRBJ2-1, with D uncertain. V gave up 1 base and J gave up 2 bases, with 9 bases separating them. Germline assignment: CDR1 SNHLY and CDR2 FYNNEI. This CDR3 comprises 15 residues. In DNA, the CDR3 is TGTGCCAGCAGTGAAGTGATGGTAGCCTACAATGAGCAGTTCTTC. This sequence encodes CASSEVMVAYNEQFF.

CDR3 amino acids: CSGTGVYTEAFF. The CDR3 nucleotides are TGCAGCGGCACAGGGGTGTACACTGAAGCTTTCTTT. The rearrangement joins TRBV29-1 to TRBJ1-1, with TRBD1 matching 7 bases. Germline V lookup: CDR1 SQVTM, CDR2 ANQGSEA. The CDR3 has 12 amino acids. V gave up 7 bases and J gave up 3 bases; unmatched junction bases: 5.

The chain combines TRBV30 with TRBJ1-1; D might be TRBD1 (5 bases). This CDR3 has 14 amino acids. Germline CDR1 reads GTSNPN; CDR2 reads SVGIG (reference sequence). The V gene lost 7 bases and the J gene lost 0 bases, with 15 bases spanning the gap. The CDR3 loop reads CALGRDFLNTEAFF. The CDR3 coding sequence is TGTGCCTTGGGCCGGGACTTTCTGAACACTGAAGCTTTCTTT.

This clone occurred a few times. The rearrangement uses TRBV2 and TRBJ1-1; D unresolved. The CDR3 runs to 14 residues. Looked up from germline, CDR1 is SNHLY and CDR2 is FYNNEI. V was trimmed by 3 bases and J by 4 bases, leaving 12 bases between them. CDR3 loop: CASSDKVGGTEAFF. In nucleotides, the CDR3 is TGTGCCAGCAGTGATAAGGTTGGAGGCACTGAAGCTTTCTTT.